This TCR beta chain was sequenced in a study of OX40 agonist ivuxolimab in advanced cancers. About the research overall: Every 2 weeks, ivuxolimab was infused into the patients intravenously at between 0.01 and 10 mg/kg. A diagnosis of hepatocellular carcinoma, melanoma, renal cell or head and neck cancer was present in dose-escalation patients.

Blood got drawn at baseline, again on cycle 4 day 1, and then on cycle 7 day 1. The data were produced by immunoSEQ multiplex PCR, yet TCRdb's version contains in-frame clones alone and is incomplete. The sample includes about 91,000 clones, under 90% of them seen just once. In germline, CDR1 is SGHRS, CDR2 YFSETQ. The CDR3 is 17 amino acids. V gave up 5 bases and J gave up 5 bases; unmatched junction bases: 11. The sequence derives from an adult with an advanced solid tumor such as melanoma, head and neck, liver or kidney cancer. The J gene is TRBJ2-5, the V gene TRBV5-1; TRBD2 matches at 14 bases. The source was CD4+ or CD8+ T cells sorted from blood, collected in a trial of the OX40 agonist ivuxolimab. CDR3 nucleotide sequence: TGCGCCAGCAGTTCCGGACTAGCGGGGGGACGGAAGGAGACCCAGTACTTC. Translating it yields CASSSGLAGGRKETQYF.